These 11 T cell receptor beta chains came from one sample sequenced in a study of metastatic and nonmetastatic thyroid tumors. Every patient was untreated before thyroid surgery. TCRdb re-called the PCR reads with MiXCR. The sample holds tens of thousands of clones, around 15% seen once. The sequenced sample consisted of blood. The receptors derive from a female donor with papillary thyroid cancer or a benign thyroid nodule (not recorded which). Some clones in this sample may be carry-over from other donors' samples.

The genes are TRBV20-1 and TRBJ2-7, with 7 bases that match TRBD2. V was clipped by 6 bases and J by 3 bases; unmatched bases: 11. CDR1 and CDR2 (germline): DFQATT, SNEGSKA (reference sequence). The CDR3 has 14 amino acids. The DNA of the CDR3 is TGCAGTGCCGTGACTAGCAGTGGGATCTACGAGCAGTACTTC. It is translated as CSAVTSSGIYEQYF.

This clone has at least ten counts. The V and J genes are TRBV6-1 and TRBJ2-5; 7 nucleotides line up with TRBD2. The CDR3 runs 12 residues. CDR1 and CDR2 from the germline V gene are MNHNS and SASEGT. Trimming at V came to 4 bases and at J to 7 bases, leaving 3 bases not matched to a gene. For the CDR3, the DNA is TGTGCCAGCAGTGGAGGGAGGGGGACCCAGTACTTC. Translating it yields CASSGGRGTQYF.

Many counts were recorded for this clone. The V gene is TRBV4-1, the J gene TRBJ2-7, with D tentatively TRBD1 (5 bases). Germline loops: CDR1 MGHRA, CDR2 YSYEKL. Trimming removed 0 bases from V and 2 bases from J, with 11 bases in between. This CDR3 spans 15 amino acids. CDR3 nucleotide sequence: TGCGCCAGCAGCCAAGAGGGGCCCAGTACCTACGAGCAGTACTTC. Its protein product is CASSQEGPSTYEQYF.

This clone was picked up many times. The chain uses TRBV6-1 and TRBJ1-4, with no clear D. Between the trimmed V and J ends, which lost 8 bases and 8 bases, there was a span of 12 bases. The CDR3 contains 12 residues. CDR1 and CDR2 (germline): MNHNS, SASEGT. CDR3 coding DNA: TGTGCCAGCCTCGGGCCCGACGAAAAACTGTTTTTT. Residues: CASLGPDEKLFF.

The sample holds many counts of this clone. This clone may be a read error of a much larger clone one base away. The J gene is TRBJ2-7, the V gene TRBV6-1; 10 nucleotides align to TRBD1. This CDR3 has 15 residues. Germline V gives CDR1 MNHNS, CDR2 SASEGT. Trimming cost V 6 bases and J 2 bases; bases outside gene matches: 7. The CDR3 loop is CASRPPGTGAYEQYF. The DNA of the CDR3 is TGTGCCAGCAGGCCGCCCGGGACAGGGGCCTACGAGCAGTACTTC.

This clone was seen many times. The V gene is TRBV28, the J gene TRBJ1-1, with 8 bases fitting TRBD1. The trim removed 5 bases at V and 5 bases at J, leaving 4 bases unmatched. The germline V gene encodes CDR1 MDHEN and CDR2 SYDVKM. The CDR3 is 13 residues long. The CDR3 DNA sequence: TGTGCCAGCAGTCCACGACAGGGGACTGAAGCTTTCTTT. It yields the protein CASSPRQGTEAFF.

Ten or more counts support this clone. V and J are TRBV4-2 and TRBJ2-7; 10 bases are a match to TRBD2. The V segment lost 0 bases and the J segment 7 bases; nucleotides outside the gene matches: 9. Germline V CDR1 and CDR2: LGHNA, YNFKEQ. The CDR3 has 16 amino acids. CDR3 residues: CASSQEGAGGPSEQYF. DNA for the CDR3: TGTGCCAGCAGCCAAGAAGGAGCGGGAGGGCCGTCTGAGCAGTACTTC.

This clone was counted many times. V and J are TRBV7-6 and TRBJ2-7, with TRBD2 matching over 9 bases. The V gene end was trimmed by 1 base and the J gene end by 4 bases; junction bases not matched to a gene: 11. The CDR3 totals 17 residues. Germline V gene sequence: CDR1 SGHVS, CDR2 FNYEAQ. CDR3 protein: CASSLGGGGSGSYEQYF. CDR3 coding DNA: TGTGCCAGCAGCTTAGGGGGAGGGGGTAGCGGGAGTTACGAGCAGTACTTC.

This clone was found many times. The chain recombines TRBV5-5 with TRBJ1-3, with D possibly TRBD1 on 5 matching bases. This CDR3 is 16 amino acids long. In germline, CDR1 is SGHKS, CDR2 YYEKEE (reference sequence). The V end was cut by 4 bases, the J end by 4 bases, with 18 bases between. The CDR3 loop is CASSRLPTGGGNTIYF. The CDR3 DNA follows: TGTGCCAGCAGCCGCCTGCCTACAGGAGGGGGAAACACCATATATTTT.

V is TRBV6-1 and J is TRBJ2-1, with D hard to call. Trimming left V 4 bases short and J 8 bases short, with 18 bases between. CDR3 length: 15 residues. Germline V gives CDR1 MNHNS, CDR2 SASEGT. CDR3 sequence reads: CASSGGPIVSYEQFF. The DNA of the CDR3 is TGTGCCAGCAGTGGCGGCCCTATCGTGAGCTATGAGCAGTTCTTC.

The sample holds a few counts of this clone. This may come from a read error, since a much larger clone is one base off. The final CDR3 position lacks the conserved phenylalanine or tryptophan, pointing to a likely read error. This sequence joins TRBV10-2 and TRBJ2-6, with D possibly called TRBD1 or TRBD2 (5 bases each). CDR1 is WSHSY and CDR2 is SAAADI in the germline V gene. Trimming took 4 bases from V and 4 from J, leaving 11 bases between them. This CDR3 is 15 amino acids long. The CDR3 loop is CASSGRGAGANVLTL. CDR3 in DNA: TGCGCCAGCAGTGGAAGAGGGGCCGGGGCCAACGTCCTGACTCTC.